The 2 T cell receptor beta chains presented below share a single source sample, sequenced in a study of blood T cells in healthy people across ages. The use of a sample-barcoded 5' primer and a J-beta primer mix characterized a second PCR of roughly 6 to 11 cycles. TCRdb re-derived calls from the 5' RACE reads in MiXCR, one entry per CDR3 protein. Among 600,000 or so distinct CDR3 sequences, about 30% were seen once, and the ten largest hold less than 20%. The sample comprised blood. Receptors were obtained from a woman aged 80 or over in good health.

The CDR3 DNA follows: TGCAGTGCTAGGGGACCGTACAATGAGCAGTACTTC. Its protein is CSARGPYNEQYF. The chain joins TRBV20-1 to TRBJ2-1; the D call may be TRBD1 or TRBD2 (5 bases each). Matching the DNA end better, TRBJ2-7 makes the J call doubtful. The CDR3 contains 12 residues. Germline loops: CDR1 DFQATT, CDR2 SNEGSKA (reference sequence).

This clonotype was counted between two and nine times. The rearrangement joins TRBV24-1 to TRBJ2-4; 10 bases line up with TRBD2. This CDR3 contains 16 residues. Germline V CDR1 and CDR2: KGHDR, SFDVKD. Unmatched junction bases numbered 19, after V lost 7 bases and J lost 14 bases. CDR3 nucleotide sequence: TGTGCCACCAGCAGCCCCGGAGCTAGCGGGGGACCCCTTAAGTACTTC. Translation: CATSSPGASGGPLKYF.